The clone carrying this T cell receptor beta chain was counted ten times or more. Its cognate antigen is unknown. This entry comes from a study of T cell repertoires in cytomegalovirus infection. A single record per CDR3 protein comes from TCRdb applying MiXCR to the reads. The sample includes tens of thousands of distinct CDR3 sequences, 28% of them seen just once. CDR3 length: 14 amino acids. In germline, CDR1 is SGHTA, CDR2 FQGNSA. The V end lost 2 bases, the J end lost 3 bases, and 7 bases lay between the germline ends. The origin of this receptor is a human donor in good health (CMV status not recorded). Some clones in this sample may be carry-over from other donors' samples. The chain links TRBV7-2 to TRBJ1-4, with D possibly TRBD1 on 5 matching bases. The sequencing here drew on CD8+ T cells from cultured PBMCs, taken from culture after CMV antigen stimulation. Written as DNA, the CDR3 is TGTGCCAGCAGCTTACCGGGGGCTAATGAAAAACTGTTTTTT. Its translation is CASSLPGANEKLFF. Full variable domain (missing parts from reference TRBV7-2 and TRBJ1-4): GAGVSQSPSNKVTEKGKDVELRCDPISGHTALYWYRQSLGQGLEFLIYFQGNSAPDKSGLPSDRFSAERTGGSVSTLTIQRTQQEDSAVYLCASSLPGANEKLFFGSGTQLSVL.